The present entry profiles one T cell receptor beta chain with its context. The sample comes from a study of cytomegalovirus exposure and HLA in healthy donors. The CDR3 is 14 residues long. V lost 5 bases, J lost 2 bases, and 10 bases lay in between. Germline V gives CDR1 LNHNV, CDR2 YYDKDF (reference sequence). A multiplex PCR was run with 60 Vbeta primers and 13 Jbeta primers. The assay was immunoSEQ multiplex PCR, and TCRdb's table has in-frame clones only and misses some. Of more than 85,000 clones in the sample, approximately 73% were seen once. The source material was PBMCs. This TCR was recovered from a woman aged 45-60 years in good health and CMV-seropositive. The genes are TRBV15 and TRBJ1-3, with D perhaps matching TRBD1 (5 bases). The CDR3 DNA is TGTGCCACCAGCGCAGGGATCCCTGGAAACACCATATATTTT. Protein sequence: CATSAGIPGNTIYF.